A selection of T cell receptor beta chains follows, all from one sample in a study of sequential checkpoint blockade in melanoma. Using immunoSEQ multiplex PCR, the repertoire was profiled, and TCRdb retains in-frame clones only, with some absent. The sample lists almost 20,000 clones, roughly 82% occurring once. The sequencing used CD8+ T cells sorted from blood (inferred from file names), collected from a patient given nivolumab and ipilimumab in sequence. The receptors were sampled from a human donor with melanoma. Both conserved end residues are part of each CDR3. D genes are given only for firm matches. Not all rows give a size; the values are once, few, many and, for expanded clones, a class.

-,TRBJ1-5,TRBV28,once,CASSLTGSGNQPQHF,TGTGCCAGCAGTTTGACGGGGTCGGGGAATCAGCCCCAGCATTTT
-,TRBJ1-2,TRBV27,-,CASSSGGPYGYTF,TGTGCCAGCAGTTCCGGGGGACCCTATGGCTACACCTTC
-,TRBJ2-5,TRBV2,-,CASRDRLIAQETQYF,TGTGCCAGCAGGGACAGACTTATCGCCCAAGAGACCCAGTACTTC
-,TRBJ2-7,TRBV7-8,-,CASSLARLYEQYF,TGTGCCAGCAGCTTAGCTCGTCTCTACGAGCAGTACTTC
TRBD2,TRBJ2-3,TRBV19,-,CASTIGGGSTDTQYF,TGTGCCAGTACCATCGGCGGGGGGAGCACAGATACGCAGTATTTT
TRBD1,TRBJ2-7,TRBV27,-,CASMGTAYEQYF,TGTGCCAGCATGGGGACAGCCTACGAGCAGTACTTC
-,TRBJ2-2,TRBV9,-,CASSVGGSTGELFF,TGTGCCAGCAGCGTTGGAGGGAGCACCGGGGAGCTGTTTTTT
-,TRBJ2-7,TRBV6-5,once,CASSYGGGEQYF,TGTGCCAGCAGTTACGGGGGAGGTGAGCAGTACTTC
-,TRBJ2-3,TRBV12-2,-,CASRGQPGQVTDTQYF,TGTGCAAGTCGCGGCCAACCGGGACAGGTCACAGATACGCAGTATTTT
-,TRBJ2-2,TRBV30,once,CASQGPGELFF,TGTGCCTCCCAGGGGCCCGGGGAGCTGTTTTTT
TRBD2,TRBJ2-1,TRBV7-2,-,CASSPGLAGSNEQFF,TGTGCCAGCAGCCCTGGACTAGCGGGGAGTAATGAGCAGTTCTTC
TRBD1,TRBJ1-6,TRBV9,-,CASSGRTGENYNSPLPF,TGTGCCAGCAGCGGGCGAACAGGGGAAAACTATAATTCCCCCCTCCCCTTT
TRBD2,TRBJ2-7,TRBV27,once,CASSFGRGGVYEQYF,TGTGCCAGCAGTTTTGGGCGGGGGGGTGTTTACGAGCAGTACTTC
-,TRBJ1-1,TRBV4-3,-,CASSPRGSRLDTEAFF,TGCGCCAGCAGCCCCCGGGGGAGTAGACTGGACACTGAAGCTTTCTTT
TRBD1,TRBJ1-6,TRBV10-3,-,CAISEGTEYNSPLHF,TGTGCCATCAGTGAGGGGACAGAGTATAATTCACCCCTCCACTTT
TRBD2,TRBJ2-2,TRBV6-4,-,CASSARTSGGTGELFF,TGTGCCAGCAGTGCGCGGACTAGCGGGGGAACCGGGGAGCTGTTTTTT
TRBD2,TRBJ2-7,TRBV11-1,-,CASSPGGEQYF,TGTGCCAGCAGCCCGGGGGGCGAGCAGTACTTC
-,TRBJ2-2,TRBV6-5,-,CASSFSEYTGELFF,TGTGCCAGCAGTTTTAGCGAGTACACCGGGGAGCTGTTTTTT
-,TRBJ1-1,TRBV11-3,once,CASSFRGASVAFF,TGTGCCAGCAGCTTTAGGGGTGCGTCGGTGGCTTTCTTT
-,TRBJ1-1,TRBV27,-,CASSLSVITEAFF,TGTGCCAGCAGTTTAAGCGTTATCACTGAAGCTTTCTTT
-,TRBJ2-1,TRBV6-5,-,CASSSEGSYNEQFF,TGTGCCAGCAGCTCCGAGGGCTCCTACAATGAGCAGTTCTTC
-,TRBJ1-1,TRBV27,-,CASRSPGETEAFF,TGTGCCAGCAGGAGCCCAGGGGAAACTGAAGCTTTCTTT
-,TRBJ1-6,TRBV6-5,-,CASSSRQDGNSPLHF,TGTGCCAGCAGTTCCAGACAGGACGGGAATTCACCCCTCCACTTT
-,TRBJ1-1,TRBV28,-,CASRPTSNTEAFF,TGTGCCAGCAGGCCGACAAGTAACACTGAAGCTTTCTTT
TRBD1,TRBJ2-1,TRBV19,-,CASSNRDRVNNEQFF,TGTGCCAGTAGTAACCGGGACAGGGTAAACAATGAGCAGTTCTTC
TRBD1,TRBJ1-5,TRBV30,-,CACMTGDRQPQHF,TGTGCCTGCATGACAGGGGATCGACAGCCCCAGCATTTT
-,TRBJ1-4,TRBV10-2,-,CASGGATNEKLFF,TGCGCCAGCGGGGGGGCAACTAATGAAAAACTGTTTTTT
-,TRBJ1-6,TRBV6-1,-,CASSERQRNSPLHF,TGTGCCAGCAGTGAAAGACAGAGAAATTCACCCCTCCACTTT
-,TRBJ2-1,TRBV4-1,-,CASSLSEQGQGEQFF,TGCGCCAGCAGCCTTTCCGAACAGGGCCAGGGTGAGCAGTTCTTC
TRBD2,TRBJ2-2,TRBV28,-,CASSFGLAGTGELFF,TGTGCCAGCAGTTTCGGTCTAGCGGGGACCGGGGAGCTGTTTTTT
TRBD1,TRBJ2-3,TRBV9,-,CASSVEGARPDTQYF,TGTGCCAGCAGCGTAGAGGGGGCACGTCCAGATACGCAGTATTTT
TRBD2,TRBJ2-7,TRBV4-3,-,CASSLYSGGSYEQYF,TGCGCCAGCAGCCTCTATAGCGGGGGCTCCTACGAGCAGTACTTC
-,TRBJ2-5,TRBV4-2,-,CASSQEGVGWGRQETQYF,TGTGCCAGCAGCCAAGAGGGGGTGGGTTGGGGGCGTCAAGAGACCCAGTACTTC
-,TRBJ2-1,TRBV29-1,-,CSVELRDNEQFF,TGCAGCGTTGAACTGAGGGACAATGAGCAGTTCTTC
-,TRBJ2-1,TRBV28,-,CASSFPNNEQFF,TGTGCCAGCAGTTTCCCTAACAATGAGCAGTTCTTC
-,TRBJ2-7,TRBV28,-,CASSQQGGYEQYF,TGTGCCAGCAGTCAACAGGGTGGCTACGAGCAGTACTTC
TRBD2,TRBJ2-3,TRBV7-6,-,CASSFGGAGINTQYF,TGTGCCAGCAGCTTCGGGGGGGCCGGCATAAATACGCAGTATTTT
-,TRBJ1-5,TRBV7-3,-,CASRDPSHGGVVYQPQHF,TGTGCCAGCAGGGATCCTTCTCACGGGGGGGTGGTGTATCAGCCCCAGCATTTT
-,TRBJ1-4,TRBV28,-,CASSSLAGGNSEKLFF,TGTGCCAGCAGTTCCCTGGCCGGGGGTAATTCCGAAAAACTGTTTTTT
-,TRBJ2-5,TRBV5-5,few,CASRAGPVYETQYF,TGTGCCAGCAGGGCGGGACCAGTCTACGAGACCCAGTACTTC